The clone carrying this TCR beta chain showed up just a few times. CDR1 is LGHNA, CDR2 YNFKEQ, per germline. The V and J ends lost 0 bases and 3 bases respectively, with 12 bases between them. The CDR3 sequence is 15 residues long. These data are taken from a study of blood T cell repertoires in COVID-19. Study-wide background: The study drew acute and convalescent COVID-19 samples from the United States, Italy and Spain. The cDNA or gDNA used as material had been derived from T cells, B-cell-depleted T cells, or PBMCs.

Original methodology: Quantification of nucleated cells was approximated via reference gene primer amplification. TCRdb's table, derived via immunoSEQ multiplex PCR, lists solely in-frame clones and lacks some. D and trimming were read from the DNA, whereas the V and J calls and clone size are those reported in that table. Of about 64,000 clones in the sample, 70% to 90% were seen once. The chain is built from TRBV4-2 and TRBJ2-7, with D perhaps TRBD1 (6 bases). The source is a man aged 45-65 years with active COVID-19. The sample was peripheral blood. As DNA, the CDR3 is TGTGCCAGCAGCCAAGATCCACAGGGCGGCTACGAGCAGTACTTC. Protein: CASSQDPQGGYEQYF.